This is a list of T cell receptor beta chains from one sample in a study of Graves' ophthalmopathy and Graves' hyperthyroidism. TCRdb re-analysed the multiplex PCR reads in MiXCR, keeping a single row per CDR3 protein. The sample includes some 350,000 distinct CDR3 sequences, approximately 18% of them seen just once. The source material was peripheral blood. These TCRs come from an adult woman with stable Graves' hyperthyroidism. The conserved cysteine and the conserved F or W are not part of the CDR3 here. Fields, in order: CDR3 length, V gene, J gene, CDR3 protein.

15	TRBV2	TRBJ1-1	ASTPRYGQQGSESAF
13	TRBV29-1	TRBJ2-2	SVPAQGANTGELF
13	TRBV4-3	TRBJ1-2	ASSQIGQGARGYT
14	TRBV15	TRBJ1-1	ATTRGGRGGGTEAF
12	TRBV19	TRBJ1-2	ASSPIGGLEGYT
12	TRBV20-1	TRBJ1-1	SASSGPLNTEAF
13	TRBV11-2	TRBJ2-7	ASSSAAGGAYEQY
12	TRBV4-1	TRBJ1-3	ASSKTTRGNTIY
15	TRBV11-1	TRBJ2-7	ASSSTTGTRPGYEQY
13	TRBV28	TRBJ2-4	ASSSDLAPIGNQY
11	TRBV13	TRBJ2-2	ASSLEGDGELF
13	TRBV20-1	TRBJ1-5	SAGRVGESNQPQH
14	TRBV5-1	TRBJ1-2	ASSPGQGNVDYGYT
11	TRBV20-1	TRBJ2-7	SAVPRGAHEQY
12	TRBV2	TRBJ1-3	ASSSGFAGNTIY
11	TRBV7-2	TRBJ2-2	ASRFPPTGELF
12	TRBV7-2	TRBJ2-7	ASSGPGTRSEQY
12	TRBV4-1	TRBJ2-7	ASSQGLVSYEQY
10	TRBV9	TRBJ2-2	ASQGDTGELF
13	TRBV4-1	TRBJ2-5	ASSHVLRGGKTQY
13	TRBV20-1	TRBJ1-3	SAREDRGVLDTIY
15	TRBV12-3/TRBV12-4	TRBJ1-1	ASSTTGTARLNTEAF
14	TRBV30	TRBJ2-4	AWNMGGKGPKNIQY
13	TRBV10-2	TRBJ2-7	ASKFGLADSYEQY
12	TRBV2	TRBJ2-7	ASVREGLSYEQY
14	TRBV20-1	TRBJ2-7	SARPFYSGSSYEQY
12	TRBV27	TRBJ1-1	ASSPQGVSAEAF